This note documents a single TCR beta chain sequence. Its binding antigen is unknown. No clone much larger than this one lies a single base away; base qualities are absent. The High Capacity cDNA Reverse Transcription Kit was used to reverse transcribe all of the isolated RNA, meaning that expressed TCRB transcripts were what got sequenced. Naive, central memory and regulatory T cell samples underwent deep immunoSEQ sequencing, averaging roughly 3.5 million total reads per sample. Sorted cells were lysed in RLT buffer, and RNA was extracted using DNase-treated RNeasy Micro or Mini kits according to cell number. Each cell subset was processed on its own to prevent cross-contamination, while patient and healthy donor samples were processed together. Using the immunoSEQ multiplex PCR, TCRB sequences were amplified from cDNA into 87-bp fragments spanning the CDR3 region. Sequencing of the amplicons was performed on the Illumina HiSeq platform. Turning to the authors' computational methods: Synthetic template baselines were used to correct PCR bias computationally, reads within Hamming distance 2 were collapsed, and singletons that could not be merged were discarded. Reads were aligned against IMGT to assign V, D and J genes, CDR3 length and insertions or deletions at six rearrangement sites. Within each subset, clonotype counts were normalized to the number of sorted cells before true diversity and Gini coefficients were calculated with the tcR R package. The overlap coefficient, calculated on TCRB nucleotide sequences, was used to measure repertoire sharing. Drawn from immuneACCESS, this table holds only the in-frame rearrangements with V and J called that TCRdb kept. Clones are partly lost; checked studies trace under half to an unresolved V gene and leave the rest unexplained. The D gene and trimming were derived from the DNA, and the V and J assignments and clone size from that table. In this sample the table shows 50,000 or so clones, roughly 41% of which occur a single time. The ten largest clonotypes hold roughly 1.4% of the sample.

This sample is drawn from a study of beta chain features in type 1 diabetes (dated by TCRdb to the late 2010s). For the study in its entirety: Mean age, gender distribution, total cell number and subset yield did not differ between patients and healthy donors. A total of some 110 million sorted cells were examined across all samples, and the number of cells per subset was strongly correlated with RNA yield. The study compared TCRB repertoires of sorted circulating CD4+ T cell subsets between recently diagnosed type 1 diabetes patients and matched healthy donors. Regulatory and stem cell-like memory subsets were isolated from only 8 patients and roughly eight healthy donors, whereas naive and central memory subsets came from all 30 or so donors. What the authors observed across the whole study: Naive, central memory and regulatory TCRB repertoires appeared more similar among patients than among healthy donors. A moderate but significant shortening of TCRB CDR3 length was observed in type 1 diabetes patients in all four CD4+ subsets. Shorter templates might be favored by PCR, yet because patient and control samples were amplified and corrected together, any such skew would affect both groups equally. Only small numbers of individuals were included in the HLA sub-analyses, which left unresolved whether HLA type had any influence on TCRB rearrangement. Fewer insertions and more nucleotide deletions at VDJ recombination sites were observed in patients with type 1 diabetes, implying thymic rearrangement abnormalities. Because cDNA was sequenced instead of genomic DNA, activated cells with high expression could be over-represented, although the groups did not differ in activation or CD3 levels.

Each donor gave one peripheral blood draw, averaging roughly 120 mL, which was collected into heparinised tubes. A BD FACSAria II and a panel including CD45RO, CCR7, CD25, CD127, CD95 and CD27 were used to sort naive, central memory, regulatory and stem cell-like memory CD4+ T cells. Every sorted population had a purity above 95%. Right away, PBMCs were isolated by Lymphoprep density gradient centrifugation and were stained directly, with no culture step. So that batch effects would be minimized, each experiment stained and sorted samples in pairs, pairing one healthy donor with one patient. The CDR3 holds 15 amino acids from the cysteine to the phenylalanine. CDR3 DNA is the only sequence kept; it has 45 bases, read in frame from the first base. The germline V gene provides CDR1 SNHLY and CDR2 FYNNEI. V loses 6 bases at its end and J loses 3 bases; junction bases beyond the gene matches: 9.

This sequence originates from a man between 25 and 39 years old with type 1 diabetes. The sequenced sample consisted of Tregs from blood. The meaning of the sample's cell subset or site label: regulatory CD4+ T cells. Recombination linked TRBV2 to TRBJ1-1; 8 central bases correspond to TRBD1. This receptor carries the CDR3 CASRDYRGFDTEAFF. The DNA sequence is given as TGTGCCAGCAGAGATTACAGGGGGTTCGACACTGAAGCTTTCTTT.